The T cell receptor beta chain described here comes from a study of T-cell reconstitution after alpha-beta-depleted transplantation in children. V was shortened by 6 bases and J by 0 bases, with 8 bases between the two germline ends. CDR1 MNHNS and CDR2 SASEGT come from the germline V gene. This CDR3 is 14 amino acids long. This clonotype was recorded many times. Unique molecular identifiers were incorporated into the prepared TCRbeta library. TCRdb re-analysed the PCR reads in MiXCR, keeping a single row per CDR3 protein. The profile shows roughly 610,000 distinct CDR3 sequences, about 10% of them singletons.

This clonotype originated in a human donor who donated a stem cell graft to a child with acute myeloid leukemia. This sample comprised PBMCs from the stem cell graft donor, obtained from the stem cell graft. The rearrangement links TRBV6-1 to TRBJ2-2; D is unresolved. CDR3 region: CASRVASNTGELFF. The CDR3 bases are TGTGCCAGCAGGGTAGCCTCGAACACCGGGGAGCTGTTTTTT.